Following are 6 T cell receptor beta chains from one sample sequenced in a study of shared clonotypes between healthy human individuals. Sequencing used immunoSEQ multiplex PCR; TCRdb keeps in-frame clones, though not all of them. In the table there are approximately 2.5 million clones, roughly 93% of which are singletons. The specimen sequenced was naive CD4+ T cells from PBMCs. The sample's subset: CD45RA+ positively selected. The receptors stem from a man aged 18 to 30 in good health. Some clones in this sample may be carry-over from other donors' samples.

A word on this clone: The identical CDR3 is also encoded by other nucleotide sequences in the sample. This rearrangement joins TRBV7-2 to TRBJ2-7; 10 nucleotides align to TRBD2. Trimming at V came to 5 bases and at J to 0 bases, leaving 4 bases not matched to a gene. The CDR3 is made up of 15 amino acids. CDR1 SGHTA and CDR2 FQGNSA come from the germline V gene. CDR3 protein: CASSLGLALSYEQYF. The CDR3 DNA reads as TGTGCCAGCAGCCTGGGACTAGCGCTCTCCTACGAGCAGTACTTC.

The chain links TRBV29-1 to TRBJ2-5; 7 bases agree with TRBD2. This CDR3 is 13 amino acids long. The germline V gene has CDR1 SQVTM and CDR2 ANQGSEA. J lost 4 bases, V lost 4 bases, and 6 bases had no gene match. The CDR3 sequence: CSVAGGSGETQYF. The CDR3 DNA follows: TGCAGCGTTGCCGGGGGGTCGGGAGAGACCCAGTACTTC.

V gene TRBV7-2 combines with J gene TRBJ2-2; unclear D gene. This CDR3 is built from 16 residues. Germline CDR1 is SGHTA and CDR2 is FQGNSA. V was shortened by 7 bases and J by 5 bases, with 20 bases between the two germline ends. The CDR3, as DNA: TGTGCCAGCAAACCCCCCCTCTCCTGGCGGACCGGGGAGCTGTTTTTT. As protein: CASKPPLSWRTGELFF.

The chain employs TRBV5-1 and TRBJ2-2; 8 bases map to TRBD1. With V trimmed by 3 bases and J by 3 bases, 10 bases remained unmatched. Germline V lookup: CDR1 SGHRS, CDR2 YFSETQ. The CDR3 contains 17 residues. Here the CDR3 DNA reads TGCGCCAGCAGCTGGCCGACAGGGGCGATCGACACCGGGGAGCTGTTTTTT. This encodes CASSWPTGAIDTGELFF.

In the case of this clone: Distinct nucleotide sequences in the sample also encode this CDR3. V and J are TRBV4-2 and TRBJ2-4; D is perhaps TRBD1 or TRBD2 (6 bases each). The CDR3 runs 16 residues. CDR1 and CDR2 from the germline V gene are LGHNA and YNFKEQ. Trimming shortened V by 0 bases and J by 4 bases, and 13 bases separated the two germline ends. The CDR3 is CASSQDRERGKNIQYF. The CDR3 region has the DNA TGTGCCAGCAGCCAAGATCGGGAGAGGGGGAAAAACATTCAGTACTTC.

V is TRBV5-8 and J is TRBJ1-4; TRBD1 agrees at 10 bases. Germline CDR1 is SGHTS and CDR2 is YDEGEE. This CDR3 contains 16 residues. The junction had 5 bases not matched to a gene; V was cut back by 2 bases and J by 4 bases. CDR3 region: CASSFETGGFNEKLFF. The CDR3 bases are TGTGCCAGCAGCTTTGAGACAGGGGGCTTTAATGAAAAACTGTTTTTT.